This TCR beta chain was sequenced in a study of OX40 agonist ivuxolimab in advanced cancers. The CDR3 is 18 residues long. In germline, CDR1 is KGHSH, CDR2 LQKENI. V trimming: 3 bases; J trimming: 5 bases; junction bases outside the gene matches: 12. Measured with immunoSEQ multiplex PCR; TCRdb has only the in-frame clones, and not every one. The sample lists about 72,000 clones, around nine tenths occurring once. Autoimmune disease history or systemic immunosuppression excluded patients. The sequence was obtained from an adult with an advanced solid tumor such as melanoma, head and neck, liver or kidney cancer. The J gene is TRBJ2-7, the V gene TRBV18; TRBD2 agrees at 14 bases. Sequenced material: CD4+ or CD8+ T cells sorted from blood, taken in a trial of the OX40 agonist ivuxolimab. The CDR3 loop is CASSPPGLAGAKVHEQYF. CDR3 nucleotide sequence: TGTGCCAGCTCACCGCCGGGACTAGCGGGAGCAAAAGTCCACGAGCAGTACTTC.